What follows is one T cell receptor beta chain and its context. A junction end diverges from the germline sequence, so it may reflect a read error. The data derive from a study of tumor and adjacent non-tumor tissue in lung cancer. A modified ARM-PCR protocol with three rounds of nested PCR amplified TCRbeta. Each CDR3 protein gets one entry after TCRdb re-called the multiplex PCR reads with MiXCR. The data hold around 200,000 distinct CDR3 sequences, with around 70% observed a single time. This sample's RNA came from whole unsorted tissue. Sequenced input: lung tumor tissue. This sequence originates from a man in his 60s with non-small cell lung cancer.

CDR3 loop: CASSEVESGSQPQHF. The CDR3 nucleotides read TGTGCCAGCAGTGAAGTTGAAAGTGGGAGTCAGCCCCAGCATTTC. V is TRBV6-1 and J is TRBJ1-5; no reliable D call. Germline-derived CDR1 and CDR2 are MNHNS and SASEGT. The CDR3 extends over 15 amino acids.